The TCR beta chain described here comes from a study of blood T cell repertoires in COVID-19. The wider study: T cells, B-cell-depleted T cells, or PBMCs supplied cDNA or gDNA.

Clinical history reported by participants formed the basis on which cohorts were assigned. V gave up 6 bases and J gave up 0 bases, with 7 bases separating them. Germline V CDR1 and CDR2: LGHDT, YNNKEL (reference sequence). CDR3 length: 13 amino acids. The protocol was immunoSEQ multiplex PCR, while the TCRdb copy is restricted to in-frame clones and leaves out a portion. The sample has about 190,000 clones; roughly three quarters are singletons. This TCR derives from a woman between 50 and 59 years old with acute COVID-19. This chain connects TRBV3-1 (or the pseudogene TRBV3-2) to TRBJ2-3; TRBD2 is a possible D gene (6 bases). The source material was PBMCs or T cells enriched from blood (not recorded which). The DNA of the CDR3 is TGTGCCAGCAGAGCGGGTAGCACAGATACGCAGTATTTT. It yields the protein CASRAGSTDTQYF.